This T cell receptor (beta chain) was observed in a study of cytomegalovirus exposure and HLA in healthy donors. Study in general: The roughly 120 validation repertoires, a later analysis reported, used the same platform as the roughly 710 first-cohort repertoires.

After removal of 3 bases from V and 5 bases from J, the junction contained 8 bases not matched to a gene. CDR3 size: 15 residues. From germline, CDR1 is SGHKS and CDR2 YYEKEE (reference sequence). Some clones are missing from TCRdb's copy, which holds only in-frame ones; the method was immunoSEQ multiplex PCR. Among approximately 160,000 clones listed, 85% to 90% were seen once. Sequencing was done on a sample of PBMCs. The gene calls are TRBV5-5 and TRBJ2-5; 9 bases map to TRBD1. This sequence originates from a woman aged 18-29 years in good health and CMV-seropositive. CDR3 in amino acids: CASSWRDREIETQYF. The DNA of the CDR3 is TGTGCCAGCAGCTGGAGGGACAGGGAAATTGAGACCCAGTACTTC.